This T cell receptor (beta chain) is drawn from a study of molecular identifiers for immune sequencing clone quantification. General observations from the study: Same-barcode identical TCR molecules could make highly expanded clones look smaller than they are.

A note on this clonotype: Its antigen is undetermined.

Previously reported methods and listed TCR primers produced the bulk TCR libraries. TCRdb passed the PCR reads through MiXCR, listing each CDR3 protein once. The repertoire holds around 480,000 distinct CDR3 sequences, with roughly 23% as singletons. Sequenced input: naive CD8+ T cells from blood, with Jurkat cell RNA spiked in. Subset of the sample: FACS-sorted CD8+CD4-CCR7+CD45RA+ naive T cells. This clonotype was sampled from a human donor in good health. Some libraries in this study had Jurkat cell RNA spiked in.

CDR3 residues: CARGQGLMGNQPQHF. The CDR3 DNA is TGTGCCAGAGGACAGGGTTTAATGGGCAATCAGCCCCAGCATTTT. The chain uses TRBV27 and TRBJ1-5; 8 nucleotides match TRBD1. V shed 9 bases, J shed 2 bases, and the junction held 9 bases outside the gene matches. Looked up from germline, CDR1 is MNHEY and CDR2 is SMNVEV (reference sequence). The CDR3 extends over 15 amino acids.